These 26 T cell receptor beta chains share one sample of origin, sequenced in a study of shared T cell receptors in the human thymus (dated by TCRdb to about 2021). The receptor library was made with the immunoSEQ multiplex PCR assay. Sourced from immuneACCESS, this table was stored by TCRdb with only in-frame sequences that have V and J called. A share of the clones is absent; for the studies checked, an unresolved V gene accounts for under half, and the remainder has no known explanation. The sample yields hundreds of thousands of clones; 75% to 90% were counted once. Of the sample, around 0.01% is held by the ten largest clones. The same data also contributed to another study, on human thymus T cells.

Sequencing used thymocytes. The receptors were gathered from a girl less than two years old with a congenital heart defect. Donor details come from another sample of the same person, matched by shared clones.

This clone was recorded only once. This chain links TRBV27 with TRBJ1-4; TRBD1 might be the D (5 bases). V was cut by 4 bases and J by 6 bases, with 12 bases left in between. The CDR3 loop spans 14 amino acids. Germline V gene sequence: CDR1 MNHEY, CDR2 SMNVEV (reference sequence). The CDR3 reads CASSSGLRHEKLFF. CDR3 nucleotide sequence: TGTGCCAGCAGTTCGGGACTGAGACATGAAAAACTGTTTTTT.

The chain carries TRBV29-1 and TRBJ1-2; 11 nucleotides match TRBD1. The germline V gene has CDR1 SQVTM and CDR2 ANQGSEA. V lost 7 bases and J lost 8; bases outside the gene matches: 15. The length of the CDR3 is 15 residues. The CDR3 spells CSAQTRDRGTKGYTF. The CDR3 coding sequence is TGCAGCGCGCAGACCCGGGACAGGGGGACAAAGGGCTACACCTTC.

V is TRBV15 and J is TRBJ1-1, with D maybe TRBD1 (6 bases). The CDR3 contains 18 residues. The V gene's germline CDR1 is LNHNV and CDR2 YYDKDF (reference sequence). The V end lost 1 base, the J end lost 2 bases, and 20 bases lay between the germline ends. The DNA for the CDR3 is TGTGCCACCAGCAGAGTTGGATCAGAGGACAGTTATAACACTGAAGCTTTCTTT. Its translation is CATSRVGSEDSYNTEAFF.

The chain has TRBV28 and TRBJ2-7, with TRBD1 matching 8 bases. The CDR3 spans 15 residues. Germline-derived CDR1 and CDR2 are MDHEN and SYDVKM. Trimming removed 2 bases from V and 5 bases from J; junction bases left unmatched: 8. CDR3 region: CASSLIRGRTNEQYF. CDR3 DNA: TGTGCCAGCAGTTTAATCAGGGGGCGAACGAACGAGCAGTACTTC.

The CDR3 coding sequence is TGTGCCAGCAGCTTAGAAGTCCTTTCAGGCTATGGCTACACCTTC. Its protein product is CASSLEVLSGYGYTF. The V call is TRBV7-9, the J call TRBJ1-2; D not certain. The CDR3 is made up of 15 amino acids. Trimming took 1 base from V and 4 from J, leaving 13 bases between them. CDR1 and CDR2 from the germline V gene are SEHNR and FQNEAQ (reference sequence).

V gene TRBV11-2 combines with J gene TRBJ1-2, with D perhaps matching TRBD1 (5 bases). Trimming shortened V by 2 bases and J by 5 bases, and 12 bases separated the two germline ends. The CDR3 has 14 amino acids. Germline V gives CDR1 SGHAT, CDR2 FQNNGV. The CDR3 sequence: CASSLPGHLYGYTF. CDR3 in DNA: TGTGCCAGCAGCTTACCCGGACACTTATATGGCTACACCTTC. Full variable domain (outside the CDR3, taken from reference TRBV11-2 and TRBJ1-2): EAGVAQSPRYKIIEKRQSVAFWCNPISGHATLYWYQQILGQGPKLLIQFQNNGVVDDSQLPKDRFSAERLKGVDSTLKIQPAKLEDSAVYLCASSLPGHLYGYTFGSGTRLTVV.

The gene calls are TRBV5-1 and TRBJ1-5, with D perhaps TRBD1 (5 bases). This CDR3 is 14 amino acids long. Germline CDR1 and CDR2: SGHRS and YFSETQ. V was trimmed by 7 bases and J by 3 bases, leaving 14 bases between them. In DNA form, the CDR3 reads TGCGCCAGCGTCGGCAGGGCCCTCAATCAGCCCCAGCATTTT. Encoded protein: CASVGRALNQPQHF.

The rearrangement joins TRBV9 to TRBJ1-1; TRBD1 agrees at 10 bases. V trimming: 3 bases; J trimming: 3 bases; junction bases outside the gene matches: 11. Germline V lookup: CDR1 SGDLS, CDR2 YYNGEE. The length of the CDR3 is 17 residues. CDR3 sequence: CASSEIRDRGSDTEAFF. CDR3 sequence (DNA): TGTGCCAGCAGCGAGATCCGGGACAGGGGTTCTGACACTGAAGCTTTCTTT.

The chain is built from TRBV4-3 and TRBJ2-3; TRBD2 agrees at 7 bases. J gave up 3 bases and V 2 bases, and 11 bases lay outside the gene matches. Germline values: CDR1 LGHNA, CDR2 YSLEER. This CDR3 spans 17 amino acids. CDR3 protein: CASSQIISGEGTDTQYF. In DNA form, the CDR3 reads TGCGCCAGCAGCCAAATAATCAGCGGGGAGGGGACAGATACGCAGTATTTT.

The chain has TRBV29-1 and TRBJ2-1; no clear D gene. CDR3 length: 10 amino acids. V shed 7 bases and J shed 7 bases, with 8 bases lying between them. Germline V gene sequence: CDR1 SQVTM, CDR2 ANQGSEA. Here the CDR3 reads CSGQNNEQFF. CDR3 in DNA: TGCAGCGGCCAGAATAATGAGCAGTTCTTC.

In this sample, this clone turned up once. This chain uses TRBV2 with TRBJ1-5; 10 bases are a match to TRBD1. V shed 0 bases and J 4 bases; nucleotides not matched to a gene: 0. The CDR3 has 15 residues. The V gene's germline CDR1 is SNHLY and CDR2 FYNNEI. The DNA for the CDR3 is TGTGCCAGCAGTGAAGCGGACAGGGGGAATCAGCCCCAGCATTTT. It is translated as CASSEADRGNQPQHF. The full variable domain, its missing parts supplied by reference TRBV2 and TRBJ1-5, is EPEVTQTPSHQVTQMGQEVILRCVPISNHLYFYWYRQILGQKVEFLVSFYNNEISEKSEIFDDQFSVERPDGSNFTLKIRSTKLEDSAMYFCASSEADRGNQPQHFGDGTRLSIL.

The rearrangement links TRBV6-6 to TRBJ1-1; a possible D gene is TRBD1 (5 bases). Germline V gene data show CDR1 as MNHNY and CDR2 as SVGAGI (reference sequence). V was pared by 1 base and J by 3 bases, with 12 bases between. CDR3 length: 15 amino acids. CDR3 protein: CASSYFPGYDTEAFF. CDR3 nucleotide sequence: TGTGCCAGCAGTTACTTCCCAGGGTATGACACTGAAGCTTTCTTT.

For the CDR3, the DNA is TGTGCCAGCAGCTCCTCCACTGGGAGGGGGGTCACCGGGGAGCTGTTTTTT. It encodes CASSSSTGRGVTGELFF. The chain has TRBV5-4 and TRBJ2-2; possible D gene TRBD2, 7 bases. The germline V gene encodes CDR1 SGHNT and CDR2 YYREEE (reference sequence). V was pared by 3 bases and J by 4 bases, with 19 bases between. This CDR3 region has 17 residues.

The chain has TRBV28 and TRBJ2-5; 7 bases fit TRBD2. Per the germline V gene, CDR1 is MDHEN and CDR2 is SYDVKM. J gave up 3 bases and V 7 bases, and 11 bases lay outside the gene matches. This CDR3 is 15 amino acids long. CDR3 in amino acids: CASTNPGRREETQYF. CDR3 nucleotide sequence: TGTGCCAGCACCAATCCCGGGAGGAGGGAAGAGACCCAGTACTTC.

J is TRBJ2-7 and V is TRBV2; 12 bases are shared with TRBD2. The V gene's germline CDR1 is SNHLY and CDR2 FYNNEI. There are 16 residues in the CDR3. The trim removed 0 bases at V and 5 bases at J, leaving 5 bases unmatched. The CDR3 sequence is CASSEAASGGANEQYF. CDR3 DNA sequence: TGTGCCAGCAGTGAAGCGGCTAGCGGGGGGGCTAACGAGCAGTACTTC.

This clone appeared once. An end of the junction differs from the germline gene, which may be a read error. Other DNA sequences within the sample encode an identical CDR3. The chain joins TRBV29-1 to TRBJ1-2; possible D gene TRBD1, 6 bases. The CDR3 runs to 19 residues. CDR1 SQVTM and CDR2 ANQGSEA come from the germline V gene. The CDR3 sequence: CSVSKDLQGSGGGLYGYTF. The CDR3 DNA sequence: TGCAGCGTTTCAAAAGACTTACAGGGAAGTGGGGGGGGACTATATGGCTATACCTTC.

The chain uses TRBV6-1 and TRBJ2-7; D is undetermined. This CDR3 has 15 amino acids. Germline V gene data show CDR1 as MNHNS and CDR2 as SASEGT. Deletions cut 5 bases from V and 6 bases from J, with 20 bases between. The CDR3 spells CASSPQACRGCEQYF. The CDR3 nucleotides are TGTGCCAGCAGTCCCCAGGCCTGCCGTGGTTGCGAGCAGTACTTC.

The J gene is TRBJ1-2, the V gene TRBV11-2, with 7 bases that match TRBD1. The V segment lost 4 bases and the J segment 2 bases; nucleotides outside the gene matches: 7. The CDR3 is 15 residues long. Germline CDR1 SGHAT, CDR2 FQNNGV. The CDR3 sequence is CASSSHRGKNYGYTF. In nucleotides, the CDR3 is TGTGCCAGCAGCTCACACAGGGGTAAAAACTATGGCTACACCTTC.

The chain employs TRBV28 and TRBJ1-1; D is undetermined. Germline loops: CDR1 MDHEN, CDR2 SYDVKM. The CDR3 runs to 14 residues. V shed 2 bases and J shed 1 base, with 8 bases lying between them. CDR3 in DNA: TGTGCCAGCAGTTTACGGGAGGCGAACACTGAAGCTTTCTTT. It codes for CASSLREANTEAFF.

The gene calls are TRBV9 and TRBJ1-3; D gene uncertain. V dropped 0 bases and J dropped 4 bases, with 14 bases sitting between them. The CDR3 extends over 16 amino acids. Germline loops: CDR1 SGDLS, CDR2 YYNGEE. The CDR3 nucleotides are TGTGCCAGCAGCGTAGACGAGGGAACGAGGGGAAACACCATATATTTT. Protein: CASSVDEGTRGNTIYF.

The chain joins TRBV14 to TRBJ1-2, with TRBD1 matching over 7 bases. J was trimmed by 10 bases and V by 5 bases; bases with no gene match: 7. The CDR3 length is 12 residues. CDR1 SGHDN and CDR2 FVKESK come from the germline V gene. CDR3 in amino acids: CASSTRQGNYTF. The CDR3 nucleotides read TGTGCCAGCAGCACCCGACAGGGAAACTACACCTTC.

The CDR3 DNA is TGTGCCAGCAGTCCATCACTAGCGGGGAGACCCTACGAGCAGTACTTC. Translating gives CASSPSLAGRPYEQYF. The V call is TRBV27, the J call TRBJ2-7; 10 bases are shared with TRBD2. The V gene's germline CDR1 is MNHEY and CDR2 SMNVEV (reference sequence). V shed 5 bases, J shed 2 bases, and the junction held 9 bases outside the gene matches. This CDR3 spans 16 amino acids.

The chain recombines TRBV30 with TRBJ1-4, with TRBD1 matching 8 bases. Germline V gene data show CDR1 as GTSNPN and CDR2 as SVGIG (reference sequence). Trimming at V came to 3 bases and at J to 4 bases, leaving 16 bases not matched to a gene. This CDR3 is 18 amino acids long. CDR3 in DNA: TGTGCCTGGAGCGAACCCCCCTTTGGACAGGGCATTAATGAAAAACTGTTTTTT. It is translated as CAWSEPPFGQGINEKLFF.

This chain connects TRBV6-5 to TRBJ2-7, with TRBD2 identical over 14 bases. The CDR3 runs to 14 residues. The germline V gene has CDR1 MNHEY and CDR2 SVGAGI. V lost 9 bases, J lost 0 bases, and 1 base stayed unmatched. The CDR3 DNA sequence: TGTGCCAGTGGGACTAGCGGGGGCTCCTACGAGCAGTACTTC. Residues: CASGTSGGSYEQYF.

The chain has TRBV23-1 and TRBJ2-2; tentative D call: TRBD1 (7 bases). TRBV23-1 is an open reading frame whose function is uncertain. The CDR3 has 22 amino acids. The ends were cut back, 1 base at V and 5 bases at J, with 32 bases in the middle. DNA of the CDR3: TGCGCCAGCAGTCAATGTTTGGAGGGAGTAGGCCTCAGGGGGTCTAGGACCGGGGAGCTGTTTTTT. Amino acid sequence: CASSQCLEGVGLRGSRTGELFF.

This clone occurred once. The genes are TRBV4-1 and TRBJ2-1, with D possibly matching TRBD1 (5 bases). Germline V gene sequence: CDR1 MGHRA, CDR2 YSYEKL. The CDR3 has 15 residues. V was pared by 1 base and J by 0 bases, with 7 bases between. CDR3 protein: CASSQGGHSYNEQFF. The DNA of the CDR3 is TGCGCCAGCAGCCAAGGCGGACACTCCTACAATGAGCAGTTCTTC.